Listed below are T cell receptor beta chains from one sample, sequenced in a study of blood T cells in healthy people across ages. One entry per CDR3 protein, called by TCRdb with MiXCR from the 5' RACE reads. The sample consists of nearly 1 million distinct CDR3 sequences, roughly 51% of them appearing once. Sequenced sample: blood. The receptors shown here come from a woman in her sixties or seventies in good health. Both conserved end residues are part of each CDR3. A D gene is named only where the DNA matches it firmly. Size values are once, few and many counts, or a class for expanded clones, and some rows have none.

CASGEGIGANVLTF TGTGCCAGCGGAGAAGGGATCGGGGCCAACGTCCTGACTTTC TRBV6-2/TRBV6-3 - TRBJ2-6 -
CACSSFYTSGNNEQFF TGTGCCTGCAGCTCCTTCTATACTAGCGGGAACAATGAGCAGTTCTTC TRBV5-5 TRBD2 TRBJ2-1 -
CASSPPGGANNGQFF TGTGCCAGCAGCCCACCGGGCGGGGCCAACAATGGGCAGTTCTTC TRBV7-2 - TRBJ2-1 -
CSARRDRGPSYIQYF TGCAGTGCTAGAAGGGACAGGGGGCCGTCGTACATTCAGTACTTC TRBV20-1 TRBD1 TRBJ2-4 few
CASSHKDRTYEQYF TGTGCCAGCAGCCACAAGGACAGGACCTACGAGCAGTACTTC TRBV4-2 TRBD1 TRBJ2-7 -
CASSPDRDVGYTF TGTGCCAGCAGCCCTGACAGGGACGTTGGCTACACCTTC TRBV28 TRBD1 TRBJ1-2 few
CAISIGQGATDTQYF TGTGCCATCAGTATAGGACAGGGGGCAACAGATACGCAGTATTTT TRBV10-3 TRBD1 TRBJ2-3 -
CASSPLSGVAGELFF TGTGCCAGCAGCCCACTATCAGGGGTTGCCGGGGAGCTGTTTTTT TRBV7-9 - TRBJ2-2 -
CASSLDHLSEQFF TGTGCCAGCAGCTTAGATCATCTATCGGAGCAGTTCTTC TRBV7-6 - TRBJ2-1 few
CASTRTGFNEQYF TGTGCTAGCACGAGGACAGGGTTCAATGAGCAGTACTTC TRBV6-2/TRBV6-3 TRBD1 TRBJ2-5 -
CSAIMTGRNSPLHF TGCAGTGCTATTATGACAGGGCGAAATTCACCCCTCCACTTT TRBV20-1 TRBD1 TRBJ1-6 few
CSARDVSVYEQYF TGCAGTGCTAGAGATGTGTCCGTATACGAGCAGTACTTC TRBV20-1 - TRBJ2-7 few
CASSPGQGAIQPQHF TGTGCCAGCAGCCCGGGACAGGGGGCCATTCAGCCCCAGCATTTT TRBV7-9 TRBD1 TRBJ1-5 -
CSAAWRPSYNEQFF TGCAGTGCTGCCTGGCGACCATCCTACAATGAGCAGTTCTTC TRBV20-1 - TRBJ2-1 few
CAWSGGHNYGYTF TGTGCCTGGAGCGGGGGGCATAACTATGGCTACACCTTC TRBV30 - TRBJ1-2 -
CASSYARGRSPLHF TGTGCCAGCAGTTACGCGAGGGGGCGTTCACCCCTCCACTTT TRBV6-5 TRBD1 TRBJ1-6 -
CSVQGQGPYNEQYF TGCAGCGTTCAGGGACAGGGGCCCTACAATGAGCAGTACTTC TRBV29-1 TRBD1 TRBJ2-7 -
CSAVGQGSSYEQYF TGCAGTGCGGTCGGACAGGGAAGCTCCTACGAGCAGTACTTC TRBV20-1 TRBD1 TRBJ2-7 -
CASSQLRTMETQYF TGTGCCAGCAGCCAACTTAGGACAATGGAGACCCAGTACTTC TRBV14 - TRBJ2-5 -
CATSNRGYNSPLHF TGTGCCACCTCGAACAGGGGCTATAATTCACCCCTCCACTTT TRBV5-6 TRBD1 TRBJ1-6 -
CASSATGTGLNEQFF TGTGCCAGCAGCGCCACCGGGACAGGGCTCAATGAGCAGTTCTTC TRBV9 TRBD1 TRBJ2-1 -
CASSYNRDSYEQYF TGTGCCAGCAGTTACAACCGGGACAGCTACGAGCAGTACTTC TRBV6-2/TRBV6-3 TRBD1 TRBJ2-7 -
CANNRRGEPAKNIQYF TGTGCCAACAATCGGAGGGGTGAGCCAGCCAAAAACATTCAGTACTTC TRBV2 - TRBJ2-4 -
CATSRDNTGSYGYTF TGTGCCACCAGCAGAGATAATACAGGGTCCTATGGCTACACCTTC TRBV15 - TRBJ1-2 -